The T cell receptor beta chain under discussion was sequenced for a study of blood T cell repertoires in COVID-19. Authors' processing steps: Quantification of nucleated cells was approximated via reference gene primer amplification. Repertoires were generated with immunoSEQ multiplex PCR, while TCRdb's copy carries only in-frame clones and drops some. That table supplies the V and J calls and clone size; D and trimming were determined from the DNA. The sample has around 110,000 clones, around 80% seen once. CDR3 length: 11 amino acids. Trimming pared 6 bases from V and 4 bases from J, leaving 4 bases between. Germline loops: CDR1 SNHLY, CDR2 FYNNEI.

The sequence came from a man aged 55 to 69 with active or convalescent COVID-19. This sequence joins TRBV2 and TRBJ2-1, with D unresolved. Material: peripheral blood. As DNA, the CDR3 is TGTGCCAGCAGCCAGTACAATGAGCAGTTCTTC. Encoded protein: CASSQYNEQFF.